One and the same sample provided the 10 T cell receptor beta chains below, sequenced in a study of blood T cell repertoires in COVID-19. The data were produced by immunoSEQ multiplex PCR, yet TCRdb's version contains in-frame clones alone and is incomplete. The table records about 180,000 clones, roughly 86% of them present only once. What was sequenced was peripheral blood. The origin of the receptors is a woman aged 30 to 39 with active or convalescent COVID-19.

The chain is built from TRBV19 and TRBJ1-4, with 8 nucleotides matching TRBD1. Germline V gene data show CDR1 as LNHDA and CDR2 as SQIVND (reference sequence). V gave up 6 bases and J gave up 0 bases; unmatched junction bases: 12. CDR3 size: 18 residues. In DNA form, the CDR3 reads TGTGCCAGTAGCATCTCTCGGGACAGGATACCAACTAATGAAAAACTGTTTTTT. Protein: CASSISRDRIPTNEKLFF.

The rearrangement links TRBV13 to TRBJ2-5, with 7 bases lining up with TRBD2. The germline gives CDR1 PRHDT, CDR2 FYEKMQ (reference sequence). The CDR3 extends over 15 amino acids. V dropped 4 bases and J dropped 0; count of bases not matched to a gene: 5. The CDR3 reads CASSSGTTYQETQYF. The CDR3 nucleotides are TGTGCCAGCAGCTCCGGGACTACGTACCAAGAGACCCAGTACTTC.

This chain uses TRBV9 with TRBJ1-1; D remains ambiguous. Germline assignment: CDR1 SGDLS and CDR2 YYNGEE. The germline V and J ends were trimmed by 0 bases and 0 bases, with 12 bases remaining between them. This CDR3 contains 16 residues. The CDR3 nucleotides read TGTGCCAGCAGCGTAGTCCCCAGGCAGGTGAACACTGAAGCTTTCTTT. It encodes CASSVVPRQVNTEAFF.

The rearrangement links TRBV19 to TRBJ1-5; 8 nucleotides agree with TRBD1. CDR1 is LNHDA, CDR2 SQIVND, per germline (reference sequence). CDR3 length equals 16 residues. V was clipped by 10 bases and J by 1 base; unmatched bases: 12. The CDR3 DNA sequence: TGTGCCACCAAAGTAAACAGGGGGGTGAGCAATCAGCCCCAGCATTTT. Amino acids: CATKVNRGVSNQPQHF.

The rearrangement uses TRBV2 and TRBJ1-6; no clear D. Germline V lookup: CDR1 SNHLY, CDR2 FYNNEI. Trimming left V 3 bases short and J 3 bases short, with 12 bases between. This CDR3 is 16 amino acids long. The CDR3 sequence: CASSEGSALYNSPLHF. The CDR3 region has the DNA TGTGCCAGCAGTGAGGGGAGCGCGCTCTATAATTCACCCCTCCACTTT.

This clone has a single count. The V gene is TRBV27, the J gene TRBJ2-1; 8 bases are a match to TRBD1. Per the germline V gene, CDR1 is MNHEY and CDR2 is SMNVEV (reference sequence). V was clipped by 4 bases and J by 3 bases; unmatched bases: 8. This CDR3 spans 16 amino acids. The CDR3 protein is CASSSPDRDLYNEQFF. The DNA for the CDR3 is TGTGCCAGCAGTTCCCCGGACAGGGACCTCTACAATGAGCAGTTCTTC.

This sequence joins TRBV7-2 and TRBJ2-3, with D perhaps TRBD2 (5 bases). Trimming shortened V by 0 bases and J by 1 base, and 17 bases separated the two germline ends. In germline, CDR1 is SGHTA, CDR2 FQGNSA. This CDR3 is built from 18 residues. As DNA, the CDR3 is TGTGCCAGCAGCTTAGCGAGCCCCAGCGGCCTACGCACAGATACGCAGTATTTT. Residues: CASSLASPSGLRTDTQYF.

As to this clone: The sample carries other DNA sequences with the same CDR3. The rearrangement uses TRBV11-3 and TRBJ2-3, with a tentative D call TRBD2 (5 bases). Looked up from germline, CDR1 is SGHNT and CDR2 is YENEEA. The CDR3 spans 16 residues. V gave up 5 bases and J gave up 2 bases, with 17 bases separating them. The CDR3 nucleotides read TGTGCCAGCAGCGAAGGACTTCAAGGGTTCACAGATACGCAGTATTTT. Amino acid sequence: CASSEGLQGFTDTQYF.

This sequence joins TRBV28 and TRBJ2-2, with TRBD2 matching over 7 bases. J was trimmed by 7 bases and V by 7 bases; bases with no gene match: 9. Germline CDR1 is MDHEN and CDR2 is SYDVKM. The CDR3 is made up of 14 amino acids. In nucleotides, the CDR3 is TGTGCCAGCATGGGCGGGAGTGAGGTCGGGGAGCTGTTTTTT. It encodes CASMGGSEVGELFF.

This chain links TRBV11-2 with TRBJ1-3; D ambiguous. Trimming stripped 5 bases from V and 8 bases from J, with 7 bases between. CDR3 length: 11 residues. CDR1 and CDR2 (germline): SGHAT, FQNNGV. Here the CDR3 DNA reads TGTGCCAGCAGCCCCCGGGACACCATATATTTT. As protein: CASSPRDTIYF.